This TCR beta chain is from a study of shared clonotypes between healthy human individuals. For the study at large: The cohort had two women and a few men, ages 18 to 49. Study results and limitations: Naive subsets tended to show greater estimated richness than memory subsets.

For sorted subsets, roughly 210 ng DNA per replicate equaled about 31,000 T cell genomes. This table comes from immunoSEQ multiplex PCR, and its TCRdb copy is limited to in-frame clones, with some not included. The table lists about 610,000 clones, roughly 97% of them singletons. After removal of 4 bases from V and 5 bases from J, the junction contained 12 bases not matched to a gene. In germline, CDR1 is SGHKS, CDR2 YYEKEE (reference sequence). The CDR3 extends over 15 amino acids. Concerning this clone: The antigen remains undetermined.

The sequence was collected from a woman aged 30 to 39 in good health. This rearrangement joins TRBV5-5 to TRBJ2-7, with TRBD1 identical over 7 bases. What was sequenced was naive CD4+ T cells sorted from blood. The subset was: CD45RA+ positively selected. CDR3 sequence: CASSTRQGRLHEQYF. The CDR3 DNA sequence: TGTGCCAGCAGCACCCGACAGGGAAGATTGCACGAGCAGTACTTC.